The source of this T cell receptor (delta chain) is a study of gamma-delta chains in newborns, infants, children (dated by TCRdb to about 2019). Background for the entire study: In the study title, it is stated that polyclonal expansion of innate gammadelta T cells is driven by microbial exposure immediately after birth. The study investigated how microbial exposure shaped innate gammadelta T cell populations in human newborns immediately after birth.

Counted from cysteine to phenylalanine, this CDR3 has 17 amino acids. Only CDR3 DNA is held: 51 bases, read in frame from base 1. From the germline V gene, CDR1 is GEAIGNYY and CDR2 is EKD. Instrument on record: Illumina MiSeq. TCRdb called clones afresh from the public reads with CATT; identical DNA rows were later merged. This sample gives roughly 4,200 delta-chain clones in total; more than 5% of them show up just once. The top ten hold about 15% of the sample. Details on this clone: Which antigen it targets is not known. At one boundary the junction diverges from the germline segment, which might be a read error. This CDR3 is also generated by other DNA sequences in the sample.

This TCR came from a child who was a newborn, infant or young child, either healthy, febrile or measles-vaccinated (not recorded which). Source material: blood. The chain joins TRDV2 to TRDJ2; a stretch of 8 junction bases matches TRDD3. Read as DNA, the sequence is TGTGCCTGTGACACCGTACTGGGGGGGCCTTTGACTGCACAACTCTTCTTT. Translated, this gives CACDTVLGGPLTAQLFF.